Following are 31 T cell receptor beta chains from one sample sequenced in a study of T cell clones after liver transplantation. The repertoire was sequenced with immunoSEQ multiplex PCR; TCRdb's copy has only in-frame clones and lacks some. Of 95,000 to 110,000 clones listed, 80% to 85% are singletons. Sequenced material: CD4+ T cells from blood, taken before liver transplant. Receptor source: a human donor who received a liver transplant.

The chain is built from TRBV27 and TRBJ2-7, with D possibly being TRBD1 (6 bases). Trimming pared 4 bases from V and 0 bases from J, leaving 13 bases between. This CDR3 is 15 amino acids long. CDR1 and CDR2 from the germline V gene are MNHEY and SMNVEV (reference sequence). The CDR3 here is CASSSLGQTSYEQYF. The CDR3 DNA reads as TGTGCCAGCAGTTCCCTTGGACAGACCTCCTACGAGCAGTACTTC.

This clone was recorded many times. The chain's CDR3 is CASSQGPIEKLFF. In nucleotides, the CDR3 is TGCGCCAGCAGCCAAGGGCCTATTGAAAAACTGTTTTTT. The chain combines TRBV5-1 with TRBJ1-4, with D uncertain. The germline V gene encodes CDR1 SGHRS and CDR2 YFSETQ. Trimming removed 4 bases at V and 7 bases at J, with 11 bases between. This CDR3 is 13 amino acids long. The full variable domain, in which reference TRBV5-1 and TRBJ1-4 provide the parts outside the CDR3, is KAGVTQTPRYLIKTRGQQVTLSCSPISGHRSVSWYQQTPGQGLQFLFEYFSETQRNKGNFPGRFSGRQFSNSRSEMNVSTLELGDSALYLCASSQGPIEKLFFGSGTQLSVL.

This sequence joins TRBV28 and TRBJ1-3; weak D call: TRBD1 (5 bases). The CDR3 length is 13 residues. The V end was cut by 6 bases, the J end by 7 bases, with 13 bases between. Germline CDR1 and CDR2: MDHEN and SYDVKM. CDR3 protein: CASRLNGGNTIYF. In nucleotides, the CDR3 is TGTGCCAGCAGACTGAACGGGGGGAACACCATATATTTT.

The rearrangement links TRBV30 to TRBJ1-5; maybe TRBD1 (5 bases). The CDR3 contains 15 residues. Germline CDR1 and CDR2: GTSNPN and SVGIG (reference sequence). Trimming pared 0 bases from V and 8 bases from J, leaving 17 bases between. CDR3 region: CAWSVRDRFKEPQHF. The CDR3 DNA reads TGTGCCTGGAGTGTACGGGACCGCTTCAAGGAGCCCCAGCATTTT. Supplemented by reference TRBV30 and TRBJ1-5, the full variable domain reads SQTIHQWPATLVQPVGSPLSLECTVEGTSNPNLYWYRQAAGRGLQLLFYSVGIGQISSEVPQNLSASRPQDRQFILSSKKLLLSDSGFYLCAWSVRDRFKEPQHFGDGTRLSIL.

The J gene is TRBJ1-4, the V gene TRBV6-4; a weak D match, TRBD1 (5 bases). CDR3 length: 13 residues. Per the germline V gene, CDR1 is MRHNA and CDR2 is SNTAGT. Trimming took off 3 bases at V and 5 bases at J, with 7 bases between the two ends. The CDR3 DNA sequence: TGTGCCAGCAGTGAGGGACGGAATGAAAAACTGTTTTTT. Protein: CASSEGRNEKLFF.

The V and J genes are TRBV7-2 and TRBJ2-2, with D perhaps TRBD1 (6 bases). Trimming cost V 5 bases and J 7 bases, with 17 bases left between them. CDR3 length: 15 residues. Germline values: CDR1 SGHTA, CDR2 FQGNSA. The CDR3 loop reads CASSPTLGGIGELFF. The DNA of the CDR3 is TGTGCCAGCAGCCCAACCTTAGGGGGAATCGGGGAGCTGTTTTTT.

This clone was seen just once. The genes are TRBV7-9 and TRBJ2-7, with TRBD1 matching 10 bases. CDR1 is SEHNR, CDR2 FQNEAQ, per germline (reference sequence). V was pared by 5 bases and J by 4 bases, with 8 bases of the junction left unmatched. The length of the CDR3 is 15 residues. The CDR3 loop is CASSQLDRGLYEQYF. The CDR3 DNA reads as TGTGCCAGCAGCCAACTGGACAGGGGGTTATACGAGCAGTACTTC.

This clone was recorded a few times. V gene TRBV7-9 combines with J gene TRBJ2-3; TRBD2 might be the D (5 bases). CDR1 is SEHNR and CDR2 is FQNEAQ in the germline V gene (reference sequence). V shed 7 bases and J shed 7 bases, with 21 bases lying between them. The CDR3 contains 15 residues. The chain's CDR3 is CASTPPGLEAHTQYF. The CDR3 coding sequence is TGTGCCAGCACCCCTCCTGGACTGGAAGCCCATACGCAGTATTTT.

The J gene is TRBJ1-2, the V gene TRBV6-5; no clear D gene. From germline, CDR1 is MNHEY and CDR2 SVGAGI. The V gene lost 0 bases and the J gene lost 7 bases, with 9 bases spanning the gap. The CDR3 is made up of 13 amino acids. This CDR3 reads CASSYSRSSGYTF. The DNA of the CDR3 is TGTGCCAGCAGTTACTCCCGGAGCTCTGGCTACACCTTC.

The chain employs TRBV5-1 and TRBJ1-4; 9 positions agree with TRBD1. Germline V gene data show CDR1 as SGHRS and CDR2 as YFSETQ. This CDR3 is 15 amino acids long. V was clipped by 0 bases and J by 8 bases; unmatched bases: 5. Here the CDR3 reads CASSLDGTGQEKLFF. The CDR3 DNA reads as TGCGCCAGCAGCTTGGATGGGACAGGGCAAGAAAAACTGTTTTTT. Full variable domain (missing parts from reference TRBV5-1 and TRBJ1-4): KAGVTQTPRYLIKTRGQQVTLSCSPISGHRSVSWYQQTPGQGLQFLFEYFSETQRNKGNFPGRFSGRQFSNSRSEMNVSTLELGDSALYLCASSLDGTGQEKLFFGSGTQLSVL.

J is TRBJ1-2 and V is TRBV28; unclear D gene. Germline CDR1 reads MDHEN; CDR2 reads SYDVKM. V was cut by 5 bases and J by 5 bases, with 18 bases left in between. This CDR3 has 15 residues. The CDR3 DNA is TGTGCCAGCAGTCCACGAGGAGGGTTTCTTTATGGCTACACCTTC. Its protein is CASSPRGGFLYGYTF.

The chain employs TRBV11-2 and TRBJ1-1; D may be TRBD1 (6 bases). Germline CDR1 is SGHAT and CDR2 is FQNNGV. The germline V and J ends were trimmed by 5 bases and 4 bases, with 11 bases remaining between them. The CDR3 is 13 amino acids. The CDR3 here is CASSLRTVTEAFF. CDR3 coding DNA: TGTGCCAGCAGCCTACGGACAGTCACTGAAGCTTTCTTT.

The chain couples TRBV28 to TRBJ2-7; tentatively, D is TRBD1 (5 bases). This CDR3 contains 14 residues. Germline CDR1 MDHEN, CDR2 SYDVKM. With 8 bases removed from V and 2 bases from J, the gap between germline ends came to 16 bases. CDR3: CASSLGALTYEQYF. CDR3 nucleotides: TGTGCCAGCTCATTAGGGGCCCTAACCTACGAGCAGTACTTC.

V usage is TRBV7-9 and J usage is TRBJ2-3; D gene ambiguous. This CDR3 is built from 13 residues. V lost 4 bases and J lost 4, with 9 bases in between. The germline V gene has CDR1 SEHNR and CDR2 FQNEAQ (reference sequence). The CDR3 protein is CASSSWAADTQYF. CDR3 sequence (DNA): TGTGCCAGCAGCTCATGGGCGGCAGATACGCAGTATTTT.

This chain connects TRBV5-4 to TRBJ2-1, with 11 bases identical to TRBD1. Germline CDR1 reads SGHNT; CDR2 reads YYREEE (reference sequence). Unmatched junction bases numbered 7, after V lost 5 bases and J lost 6 bases. The CDR3 is 15 amino acids. The CDR3 bases are TGTGCCAGCAGAGCCGGGACAGGGGGGGGCAATGAGCAGTTCTTC. It translates to CASRAGTGGGNEQFF. Together with reference TRBV5-4 and TRBJ2-1, the CDR3 gives the full variable domain: ETGVTQSPTHLIKTRGQQVTLRCSSQSGHNTVSWYQQALGQGPQFIFQYYREEENGRGNFPPRFSGLQFPNYSSELNVNALELDDSALYLCASRAGTGGGNEQFFGPGTRLTVL.

This chain links TRBV9 with TRBJ1-1, with D unclear. Germline CDR1 SGDLS, CDR2 YYNGEE. The CDR3 runs to 15 residues. Trimming pared 3 bases from V and 1 base from J, leaving 13 bases between. Here the CDR3 DNA reads TGTGCCAGCAGCGCCGGAAGTTTAGGGAACACTGAAGCTTTCTTT. It encodes CASSAGSLGNTEAFF.

CDR3 nucleotide sequence: TGCGCCAGCAGCCAAGACAAAGCGGGGAACTATGGCTACACCTTC. Its translation: CASSQDKAGNYGYTF. The chain joins TRBV4-1 to TRBJ1-2; no firm D call. V lost 0 bases and J lost 2, with 10 bases in between. This CDR3 is 15 amino acids long. Germline values: CDR1 MGHRA, CDR2 YSYEKL.

The genes are TRBV7-2 and TRBJ1-1; 7 nucleotides match TRBD1. The CDR3 has 18 residues. With 5 bases clipped from V and 5 bases from J, the junction kept 20 bases outside the gene matches. Germline V gives CDR1 SGHTA, CDR2 FQGNSA. The CDR3 region has the DNA TGTGCCAGCAGCACGCGACTCTTGGCAGGGGGTAGATGGACTGAAGCTTTCTTT. Protein product: CASSTRLLAGGRWTEAFF. Complete variable domain (other parts from reference TRBV7-2 and TRBJ1-1): GAGVSQSPSNKVTEKGKDVELRCDPISGHTALYWYRQSLGQGLEFLIYFQGNSAPDKSGLPSDRFSAERTGGSVSTLTIQRTQQEDSAVYLCASSTRLLAGGRWTEAFFGQGTRLTVV.

This clone came up a few times. J is TRBJ2-1 and V is TRBV25-1; D is possibly TRBD1 (7 bases). CDR3 length equals 18 residues. Germline V gene sequence: CDR1 MGHDK, CDR2 SYGVNS. The CDR3 loop is CAAGGGEGSVSSYNEQFF. CDR3 bases: TGTGCGGCAGGGGGAGGTGAGGGTAGCGTGAGCTCCTACAATGAGCAGTTCTTC.

V gene TRBV18 combines with J gene TRBJ1-5; D gene unclear. Germline CDR1 and CDR2: KGHSH and LQKENI. This CDR3 is 15 amino acids long. V was clipped by 5 bases and J by 0 bases, with 11 bases between them. CDR3 loop: CASSEGSYSNQPQHF. The CDR3 nucleotides read TGTGCCAGCTCAGAGGGTTCGTATAGCAATCAGCCCCAGCATTTT.

The J gene is TRBJ2-2, the V gene TRBV5-5, with 9 bases identical to TRBD1. After removal of 3 bases from V and 6 bases from J, the junction contained 9 bases not matched to a gene. Per the germline V gene, CDR1 is SGHKS and CDR2 is YYEKEE (reference sequence). The CDR3 contains 16 residues. In nucleotides, the CDR3 is TGTGCCAGCAGCTCGCCGGGACAGGGAAGGTCCGGGGAGCTGTTTTTT. Protein: CASSSPGQGRSGELFF.

For the CDR3, the DNA is TGTGCCAGCAGCCCCACTTTAGCGGGGGACCGGAATGAGCAGTTCTTC. This encodes CASSPTLAGDRNEQFF. The chain uses TRBV5-4 and TRBJ2-1; 9 nucleotides match TRBD2. CDR1 and CDR2 (germline): SGHNT, YYREEE (reference sequence). The CDR3 consists of 16 residues. With V trimmed by 4 bases and J by 7 bases, 12 bases remained unmatched. Filled out from reference TRBV5-4 and TRBJ2-1, the complete variable domain reads ETGVTQSPTHLIKTRGQQVTLRCSSQSGHNTVSWYQQALGQGPQFIFQYYREEENGRGNFPPRFSGLQFPNYSSELNVNALELDDSALYLCASSPTLAGDRNEQFFGPGTRLTVL.

The chain uses TRBV7-2 and TRBJ2-5; 8 bases match TRBD2. Germline CDR1 and CDR2: SGHTA and FQGNSA. This CDR3 contains 13 residues. V shed 6 bases, J shed 4 bases, and the junction held 4 bases outside the gene matches. CDR3 in DNA: TGTGCCAGCAGAATAGCGGGAAGAGAGACCCAGTACTTC. This codes for CASRIAGRETQYF.

V usage is TRBV14 and J usage is TRBJ1-2; possible D gene TRBD1, 6 bases. Germline V gives CDR1 SGHDN, CDR2 FVKESK. V was shortened by 1 base and J by 3 bases, with 12 bases between the two germline ends. The CDR3 length is 15 residues. As DNA, the CDR3 is TGTGCCAGCAGCCAAGTGAGAGGGGGTGACTATGGCTACACCTTC. This codes for CASSQVRGGDYGYTF. Based on the CDR3 plus reference TRBV14 and TRBJ1-2, the full variable domain is EAGVTQFPSHSVIEKGQTVTLRCDPISGHDNLYWYRRVMGKEIKFLLHFVKESKQDESGMPNNRFLAERTGGTYSTLKVQPAELEDSGVYFCASSQVRGGDYGYTFGSGTRLTVV.

This sequence joins TRBV10-3 and TRBJ2-1; TRBD1 might be the D (5 bases). The germline V gene encodes CDR1 ENHRY and CDR2 SYGVKD. V gave up 6 bases and J gave up 10 bases, with 10 bases separating them. The CDR3 consists of 11 residues. The CDR3 here is CAISQGSEQFF. In DNA form, the CDR3 reads TGTGCCATCAGCCAGGGAAGCGAGCAGTTCTTC.

The gene calls are TRBV29-1 and TRBJ2-1; no clear D gene. CDR3 length: 14 amino acids. V dropped 6 bases and J dropped 0 bases, with 12 bases sitting between them. The germline V gene encodes CDR1 SQVTM and CDR2 ANQGSEA. CDR3 amino acids: CSVKTSSSYNEQFF. DNA of the CDR3: TGCAGCGTGAAGACATCCAGCTCCTACAATGAGCAGTTCTTC.

This clone came up once. This rearrangement joins TRBV19 to TRBJ2-1, with D possibly being TRBD1 or TRBD2 (5 bases each). CDR3 length: 17 amino acids. Germline V gene sequence: CDR1 LNHDA, CDR2 SQIVND (reference sequence). Trimming stripped 5 bases from V and 6 bases from J, with 23 bases between. CDR3 DNA sequence: TGTGCCAGTAGTTCGACCACTAGGGGTGGAAGAGGCAATGAGCAGTTCTTC. Translating gives CASSSTTRGGRGNEQFF.

The gene calls are TRBV19 and TRBJ2-1; D is unresolved. CDR1 is LNHDA and CDR2 is SQIVND in the germline V gene (reference sequence). There are 13 residues in the CDR3. The V end lost 5 bases, the J end lost 5 bases, and 10 bases lay between the germline ends. This CDR3 reads CASSSLTNNEQFF. CDR3 DNA: TGTGCCAGTAGTTCGTTAACAAACAATGAGCAGTTCTTC. The variable domain in full, with the rest retrieved from reference TRBV19 and TRBJ2-1, is DGGITQSPKYLFRKEGQNVTLSCEQNLNHDAMYWYRQDPGQGLRLIYYSQIVNDFQKGDIAEGYSVSREKKESFPLTVTSAQKNPTAFYLCASSSLTNNEQFFGPGTRLTVL.

The rearrangement uses TRBV27 and TRBJ2-6; D is perhaps TRBD1 or TRBD2 (6 bases each). Germline V lookup: CDR1 MNHEY, CDR2 SMNVEV (reference sequence). The CDR3 extends over 17 amino acids. Trimming shortened V by 7 bases and J by 0 bases, and 16 bases separated the two germline ends. The CDR3 spells CASTSGALFSGANVLTF. As DNA, the CDR3 is TGTGCCAGCACCTCGGGGGCCCTCTTCTCTGGGGCCAACGTCCTGACTTTC.

J is TRBJ1-3 and V is TRBV30; TRBD1 aligns across 7 bases. The CDR3 is 14 residues long. The junction had 8 bases not matched to a gene; V was cut back by 8 bases and J by 1 base. Germline assignment: CDR1 GTSNPN and CDR2 SVGIG (reference sequence). CDR3 DNA sequence: TGTGCCGTGACAGGGTGGCCGTCTGGAAACACCATATATTTT. Protein sequence: CAVTGWPSGNTIYF.

The chain carries TRBV4-2 and TRBJ1-1; D is perhaps TRBD1 (5 bases). V lost 4 bases and J lost 1, with 10 bases in between. This CDR3 contains 14 residues. Germline V gives CDR1 LGHNA, CDR2 YNFKEQ. CDR3 nucleotide sequence: TGTGCCAGCAGCCCCCAAGGGGCGAACACTGAAGCTTTCTTT. It translates to CASSPQGANTEAFF.